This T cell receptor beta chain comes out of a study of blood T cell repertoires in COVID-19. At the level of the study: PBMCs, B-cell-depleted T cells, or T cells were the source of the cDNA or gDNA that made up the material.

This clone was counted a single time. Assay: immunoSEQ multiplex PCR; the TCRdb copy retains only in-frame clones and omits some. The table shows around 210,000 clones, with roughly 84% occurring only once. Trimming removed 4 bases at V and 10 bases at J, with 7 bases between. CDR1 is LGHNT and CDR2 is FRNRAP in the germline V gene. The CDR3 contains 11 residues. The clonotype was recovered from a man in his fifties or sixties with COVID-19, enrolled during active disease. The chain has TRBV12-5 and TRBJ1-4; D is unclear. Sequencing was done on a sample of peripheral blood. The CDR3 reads CASGSIGKLFF. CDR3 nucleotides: TGTGCTAGTGGTTCTATCGGAAAACTGTTTTTT.